The T cell receptor (beta chain) described here comes from a study of naive CD8 T cells in extremely preterm neonates (dated by TCRdb to 2016 to 2017). Notes on the research overall: Sorted naive CD8+ T cells from four age groups (extremely preterm neonates, term neonates, young children and adults) were used in the study to compare TCRbeta CDR3 repertoires. Summary of the overall study and its limitations: Preterm neonates had significantly lower iChao1 richness than all other age groups (p < 0.05) and an even clone distribution, indicating a less rich repertoire. Among the limitations the authors pointed out were a small sample size and productive template counts that varied across preterm samples. Preterm neonates shared more CDR3 nucleotide sequences (approximately 2.5%) than term neonates (around 0.4%), young children (approximately 0.03%) and adults (roughly 0.01%). Compared with the older groups, preterm CDR3s were shorter and closer to germline, carrying fewer N additions and showing less junctional trimming. Prospective longitudinal studies of preterm and term neonates were called for by the authors so that T cell development could be tracked within individuals.

TCRbeta CDR3 regions were amplified from genomic DNA by a two-step, bias-controlled multiplex PCR. Primers specific for every TRBV and TRBJ gene segment were used in the multiplex PCR. TCRbeta repertoire data were generated with the immunoSEQ Assay. The authors' pipeline ran thus. A relative-frequency ratio and a modified nearest-neighbor algorithm were applied to filter and cluster reads so that closely related sequences were merged. IMGT annotation was followed for the assignment of V, D and J genes to CDR3 sequences. Template counts were quantified against synthetic TCR CDR3 analog sequences and normalized for PCR amplification bias. Only unique productive sequences, defined as in-frame CDR3 sequences lacking stop codons, were included in the analyses. Clonality, defined as 1 minus Pielou's evenness, and iChao1 richness were computed with the immunoSEQ Analyzer software. JMP was used for statistical testing, with Student's t-test or a non-parametric test applied depending on Shapiro-Wilk normality results. Here the immuneACCESS table is served through TCRdb, limited to in-frame sequences with V and J called. Missing clones are a known gap in these copies; in checked studies unresolved V genes cover under half, and the rest lacks a known reason. For V, J and clone size, that table is used; D and trimming come from the DNA. The sample table contains about 7,500 clones; only one count was recorded for just under 98% of them. The ten most abundant clones make up just over 0.35% of the sample.

From its cysteine to its phenylalanine, the CDR3 spans 15 amino acids. The CDR3 DNA has 45 bases and is translated from base 1. The germline V gene (reference sequence) gives CDR1 as GTSNPN and CDR2 as SVGIG. V has 0 bases trimmed and J has 2 bases trimmed; junction bases matching no gene number 5. Term cord blood came from about 5 elective full-term cesarean deliveries at 37-41 weeks of gestation, without labor or rupture of membranes. The study excluded pregnancies involving fetal demise, active maternal HSV infection or known maternal HIV infection. A FACSAria III cell sorter was used to sort live, Annexin V-negative naive CD8+ T cells (CD3+CD8+CD45RA+CCR7+). Between roughly 17,000 and 110,000 naive CD8+ T cells were sorted per sample. Preassembled standardized sampling kits were used to collect mixed venous-arterial cord blood. Cord blood was held at room temperature and processed no more than 4 hours after collection. Ficoll-Paque density gradient centrifugation of diluted blood was used to isolate mononuclear cells. Before sorting, mononuclear cells were cryopreserved in around 10% DMSO with about 90% FBS and kept in long-term storage at -150 degrees C. After thawing, cells were stained with Annexin V along with antibodies against CD3, CD8, CCR7 and CD45RA. The DNeasy Blood and Tissue Kit was used to extract genomic DNA from snap-frozen pellets of sorted cells.

Turning to this clone: What antigen it recognizes has not been identified. Base qualities are not at hand, and no much larger clone is one base apart.

This sequence uses TRBV30 and TRBJ2-7, and 9 junction bases match TRBD2. The specimen was naive CD8+ T cells from cord blood. This receptor was obtained from a newborn in good health. The nucleotide sequence reads TGTGCCTGGAGTGTCGGCGGGGGGGCCGCCTACGAGCAGTACTTC. This encodes CAWSVGGGAAYEQYF.